The clone carrying this T cell receptor beta chain was seen only a few times. Its antigen remains unknown. 13 Jbeta primers and 60 Vbeta primers were used for the PCR. The assay was immunoSEQ multiplex PCR, and TCRdb's table has in-frame clones only and misses some. The data hold some 200,000 clones, with roughly 80% observed a single time. Germline CDR1 SGDLS, CDR2 YYNGEE. CDR3 length: 14 amino acids. V lost 7 bases to trimming and J lost 5 bases, with 16 bases between them. The data were obtained in a study of cytomegalovirus exposure and HLA in healthy donors. General study results and limits: For presence/absence analyses, sequencing depth was assumed to be roughly uniform across donors. In an earlier analysis, productive rearrangement rates for most beta V segments clustered near 87% or 30%.

Source material: PBMCs. This receptor was identified in a man between 40 and 49 years old in good health and CMV-seropositive. The rearrangement links TRBV9 to TRBJ1-5, with a weak D call TRBD1 (5 bases). The CDR3 is CASSPPATDQPQHF. The DNA of the CDR3 is TGTGCCAGCTCCCCCCCGGCGACAGATCAGCCCCAGCATTTT. Filled out from reference TRBV9 and TRBJ1-5, the complete variable domain reads DSGVTQTPKHLITATGQRVTLRCSPRSGDLSVYWYQQSLDQGLQFLIQYYNGEERAKGNILERFSAQQFPDLHSELNLSSLELGDSALYFCASSPPATDQPQHFGDGTRLSIL.